Listed here are 18 T cell receptor beta chains from one sample, sequenced in a study of PD-1 blockade in classical Hodgkin lymphoma. The assay was immunoSEQ multiplex PCR, and TCRdb's table has in-frame clones only and misses some. Of some 96,000 clones in the sample, approximately 88% were seen once. Every patient relapsed after autologous stem cell transplantation, and brentuximab vedotin exposure varied. The material sequenced was peripheral blood mononuclear cells (PBMCs), taken at baseline. The origin of the receptors is a human donor with classical Hodgkin lymphoma.

V is TRBV19 and J is TRBJ2-1; 9 nucleotides match TRBD2. V was pared by 6 bases and J by 15 bases, with 12 bases of the junction left unmatched. The CDR3 has 13 amino acids. CDR1 and CDR2 (germline): LNHDA, SQIVND (reference sequence). The CDR3 coding sequence is TGTGCCAGTAGGAGGACTAGCGAAACCTTTGGGTTCTTC. Protein sequence: CASRRTSETFGFF.

The table lists this clone with a few counts. The chain couples TRBV2 to TRBJ1-1; D call uncertain. The germline V and J ends were trimmed by 3 bases and 5 bases, with 10 bases remaining between them. The germline CDR1 and CDR2 sequences are SNHLY and FYNNEI. CDR3 length: 13 amino acids. The CDR3 is CASSDSRATEAFF. Written as DNA, the CDR3 is TGTGCCAGCAGTGACAGCCGGGCGACTGAAGCTTTCTTT.

This clone was found once. The CDR3 region is CASSLEGAVDQPQHF. DNA of the CDR3: TGCGCCAGCAGCTTGGAGGGGGCGGTCGACCAGCCCCAGCATTTT. The chain joins TRBV5-1 to TRBJ1-5; the match to TRBD1 covers 7 bases. There are 15 residues in the CDR3. Germline trimming cut 0 bases from V and 7 bases from J; bases unmatched to any gene: 7. Looked up from germline, CDR1 is SGHRS and CDR2 is YFSETQ.

The rearrangement uses TRBV4-3 and TRBJ1-2; 9 bases map to TRBD1. The CDR3 is 16 amino acids. With V trimmed by 3 bases and J by 8 bases, 13 bases remained unmatched. The V gene's germline CDR1 is LGHNA and CDR2 YSLEER. The CDR3 sequence is CASSQGQGHGRGGYTF. CDR3 bases: TGCGCCAGCAGCCAGGGACAGGGTCACGGCCGGGGGGGCTACACCTTC.

The J gene is TRBJ2-1, the V gene TRBV7-8; a possible D gene is TRBD1 (6 bases). The CDR3 loop spans 16 amino acids. CDR1 and CDR2 from the germline V gene are SGHVS and FQNEAQ. V lost 3 bases and J lost 5, with 17 bases in between. The CDR3 region has the DNA TGTGCCAGCAGCTTGGGGCAAAGGGGGACACACAATGAGCAGTTCTTC. Translating it yields CASSLGQRGTHNEQFF.

The V call is TRBV5-4, the J call TRBJ2-5; TRBD2 agrees at 15 bases. Germline V CDR1 and CDR2: SGHNT, YYREEE (reference sequence). The length of the CDR3 is 15 residues. V was clipped by 9 bases and J by 5 bases; unmatched bases: 8. The DNA of the CDR3 is TGTGCCACCCGGACTAGCGGGAGGGTCGGGGAGACCCAGTACTTC. The encoded protein is CATRTSGRVGETQYF.

This rearrangement joins TRBV11-1 to TRBJ2-7; D perhaps matches TRBD1 (6 bases). Per the germline V gene, CDR1 is SGHAT and CDR2 is FQDESV (reference sequence). The CDR3 covers 14 residues. V was cut by 3 bases and J by 0 bases, with 9 bases left in between. CDR3 residues: CASSLTGSSYEQYF. The CDR3 DNA sequence: TGTGCCAGCAGCTTGACAGGAAGCTCCTACGAGCAGTACTTC.

DNA of the CDR3: TGTGCCAGCAGCTTGGGAGCCAATCAGCCCCAGCATTTT. Translating gives CASSLGANQPQHF. The chain recombines TRBV7-9 with TRBJ1-5; D not resolved. Germline CDR1 and CDR2: SEHNR and FQNEAQ (reference sequence). Between the trimmed V and J ends, which lost 3 bases and 3 bases, there was a span of 6 bases. The CDR3 length is 13 residues.

The count of this clone is one. This rearrangement joins TRBV10-3 to TRBJ2-3; 9 bases are a match to TRBD1. After removal of 10 bases from V and 2 bases from J, the junction contained 7 bases not matched to a gene. There are 14 residues in the CDR3. Germline V gene sequence: CDR1 ENHRY, CDR2 SYGVKD. This chain's CDR3 is CASQGQGITDTQYF. CDR3 in DNA: TGTGCCAGCCAAGGACAGGGGATCACAGATACGCAGTATTTT.

The CDR3 protein is CASSESGEPPTNEKLFF. CDR3 in DNA: TGTGCCAGCAGTGAATCTGGGGAGCCCCCAACTAATGAAAAACTGTTTTTT. The chain uses TRBV25-1 and TRBJ1-4; no definite D call. The CDR3 is 17 residues long. Looked up from germline, CDR1 is MGHDK and CDR2 is SYGVNS. Trimming pared 1 base from V and 0 bases from J, leaving 12 bases between.

The chain has TRBV5-1 and TRBJ2-2; D remains ambiguous. CDR1 is SGHRS and CDR2 is YFSETQ in the germline V gene. This CDR3 contains 13 residues. Trimming cost V 4 bases and J 4 bases, with 8 bases left between them. CDR3 nucleotide sequence: TGCGCCAGCAGCCAAGAAATCACCGGGGAGCTGTTTTTT. The encoded protein is CASSQEITGELFF.

J is TRBJ2-3 and V is TRBV11-2; 7 positions agree with TRBD2. V trimming: 1 base; J trimming: 2 bases; junction bases outside the gene matches: 0. The CDR3 contains 14 residues. Looked up from germline, CDR1 is SGHAT and CDR2 is FQNNGV. CDR3 in amino acids: CASSLGDYTDTQYF. CDR3 bases: TGTGCCAGCAGCTTAGGGGACTACACAGATACGCAGTATTTT.

The chain couples TRBV10-3 to TRBJ1-1; possibly TRBD1 for D (5 bases). This CDR3 has 15 residues. Trimming removed 4 bases at V and 7 bases at J, with 19 bases between. Looked up from germline, CDR1 is ENHRY and CDR2 is SYGVKD. CDR3 amino acids: CAISVLGDRSGEAFF. The CDR3 DNA sequence: TGTGCCATCAGTGTGTTGGGGGATCGAAGTGGTGAAGCTTTCTTT.

The chain recombines TRBV18 with TRBJ2-3; 13 bases are a match to TRBD2. The V gene's germline CDR1 is KGHSH and CDR2 LQKENI. The V segment lost 4 bases and the J segment 6 bases; nucleotides outside the gene matches: 7. The CDR3 is made up of 16 amino acids. CDR3: CASSLGTSGIGDTQYF. DNA for the CDR3: TGTGCCAGCTCACTCGGGACTAGCGGGATTGGGGATACGCAGTATTTT.

This chain uses TRBV5-4 with TRBJ2-1; TRBD2 aligns across 14 bases. Germline V gene sequence: CDR1 SGHNT, CDR2 YYREEE (reference sequence). V dropped 5 bases and J dropped 7; count of bases not matched to a gene: 11. CDR3 length: 17 amino acids. The CDR3 nucleotides are TGTGCCAGCAGGCTGGGGCCCCGGACTAGCGGGAGGAATGAGCAGTTCTTC. Encoded protein: CASRLGPRTSGRNEQFF.

This rearrangement joins TRBV7-9 to TRBJ1-3; possibly TRBD1 for D (6 bases). The CDR3 runs 15 residues. The V gene lost 5 bases and the J gene lost 4 bases, with 15 bases spanning the gap. CDR1 and CDR2 from the germline V gene are SEHNR and FQNEAQ (reference sequence). CDR3 residues: CASSPTGTGGNTIYF. The CDR3, as DNA: TGTGCCAGCAGCCCTACTGGCACAGGGGGAAACACCATATATTTT.

The chain recombines TRBV19 with TRBJ2-1, with a tentative D call TRBD2 (5 bases). V lost 9 bases and J lost 3, with 18 bases in between. CDR1 and CDR2 (germline): LNHDA, SQIVND (reference sequence). The CDR3 loop spans 15 amino acids. CDR3 residues: CASRTVARHYNEQFF. The CDR3 DNA is TGTGCCAGCCGGACTGTTGCGCGACACTACAATGAGCAGTTCTTC. The whole variable domain, remainder taken from reference TRBV19 and TRBJ2-1, is DGGITQSPKYLFRKEGQNVTLSCEQNLNHDAMYWYRQDPGQGLRLIYYSQIVNDFQKGDIAEGYSVSREKKESFPLTVTSAQKNPTAFYLCASRTVARHYNEQFFGPGTRLTVL.

The CDR3 DNA is TGTGCCAGCAGCTTAGCAGGGTTCTCTGGGGCCAACGTCCTGACTTTC. Amino acid sequence: CASSLAGFSGANVLTF. The gene calls are TRBV7-8 and TRBJ2-6; no definite D call. V was shortened by 0 bases and J by 0 bases, with 6 bases between the two germline ends. This CDR3 has 16 amino acids. Germline assignment: CDR1 SGHVS and CDR2 FQNEAQ.